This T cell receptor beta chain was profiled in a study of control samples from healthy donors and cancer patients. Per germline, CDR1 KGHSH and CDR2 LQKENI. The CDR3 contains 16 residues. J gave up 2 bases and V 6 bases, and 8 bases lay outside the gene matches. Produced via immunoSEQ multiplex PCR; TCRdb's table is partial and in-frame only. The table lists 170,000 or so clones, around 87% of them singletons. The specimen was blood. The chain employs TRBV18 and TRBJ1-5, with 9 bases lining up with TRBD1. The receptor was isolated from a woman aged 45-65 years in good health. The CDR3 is CASSREQGAGNQPQHF. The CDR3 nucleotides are TGTGCCAGCTCCCGAGAACAGGGGGCGGGCAATCAGCCCCAGCATTTT.